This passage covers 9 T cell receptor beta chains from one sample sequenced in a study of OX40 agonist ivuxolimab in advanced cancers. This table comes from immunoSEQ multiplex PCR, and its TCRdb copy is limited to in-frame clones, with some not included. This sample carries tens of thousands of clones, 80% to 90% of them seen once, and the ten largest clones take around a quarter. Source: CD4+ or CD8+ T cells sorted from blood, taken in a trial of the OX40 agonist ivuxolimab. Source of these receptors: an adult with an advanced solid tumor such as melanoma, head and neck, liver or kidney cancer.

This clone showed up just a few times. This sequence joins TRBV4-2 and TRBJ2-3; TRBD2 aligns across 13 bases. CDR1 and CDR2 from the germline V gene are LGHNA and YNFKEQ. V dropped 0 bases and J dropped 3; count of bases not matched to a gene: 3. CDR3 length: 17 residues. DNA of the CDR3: TGTGCCAGCAGCCAAGAACTAGCGGGAGGGCCGACAGATACGCAGTATTTT. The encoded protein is CASSQELAGGPTDTQYF.

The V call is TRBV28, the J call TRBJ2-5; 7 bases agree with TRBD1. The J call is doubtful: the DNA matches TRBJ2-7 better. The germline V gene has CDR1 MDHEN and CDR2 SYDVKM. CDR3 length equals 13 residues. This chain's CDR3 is CASSWDSSYEQYF. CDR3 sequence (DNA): TGTGCCAGCAGTTGGGACAGCTCCTACGAGCAGTACTTC.

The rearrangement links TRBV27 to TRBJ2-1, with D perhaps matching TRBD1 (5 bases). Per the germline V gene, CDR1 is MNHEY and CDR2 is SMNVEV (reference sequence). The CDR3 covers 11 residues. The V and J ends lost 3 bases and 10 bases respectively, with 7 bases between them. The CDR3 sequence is CASSLGQEQFF. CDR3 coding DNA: TGTGCCAGCAGTTTGGGGCAGGAGCAGTTCTTC.

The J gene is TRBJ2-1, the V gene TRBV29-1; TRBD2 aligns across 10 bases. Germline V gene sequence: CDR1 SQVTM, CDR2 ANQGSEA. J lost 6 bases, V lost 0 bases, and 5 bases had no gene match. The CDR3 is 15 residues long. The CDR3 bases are TGCAGCGTTGAAGATGGGGCTAGCGGGAGCAATGAGCAGTTCTTC. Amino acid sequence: CSVEDGASGSNEQFF.

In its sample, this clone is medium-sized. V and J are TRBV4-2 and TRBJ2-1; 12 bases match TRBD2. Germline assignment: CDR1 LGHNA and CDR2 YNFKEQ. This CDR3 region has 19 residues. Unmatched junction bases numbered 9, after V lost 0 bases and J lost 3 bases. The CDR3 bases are TGTGCCAGCAGCCAAGATCGGCTAGCGGGAGGGCTAGGCTACAATGAGCAGTTCTTC. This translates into CASSQDRLAGGLGYNEQFF.

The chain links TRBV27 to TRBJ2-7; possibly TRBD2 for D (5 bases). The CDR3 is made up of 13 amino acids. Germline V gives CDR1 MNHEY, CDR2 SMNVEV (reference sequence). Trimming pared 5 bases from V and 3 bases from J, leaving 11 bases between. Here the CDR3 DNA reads TGTGCCAGCAGTCCGGTTGGGAGCTACGAGCAGTACTTC. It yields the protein CASSPVGSYEQYF.

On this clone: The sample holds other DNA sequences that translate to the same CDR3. The DNA of the CDR3 is TGCAGCGTTGAGGGCTTAGCGGGAGGGGACTACGAGCAGTACTTC. Translated: CSVEGLAGGDYEQYF. The chain joins TRBV29-1 to TRBJ2-7, with 11 bases matching TRBD2. The CDR3 has 15 residues. Germline CDR1 reads SQVTM; CDR2 reads ANQGSEA. Trimming removed 3 bases from V and 3 bases from J; junction bases left unmatched: 7.

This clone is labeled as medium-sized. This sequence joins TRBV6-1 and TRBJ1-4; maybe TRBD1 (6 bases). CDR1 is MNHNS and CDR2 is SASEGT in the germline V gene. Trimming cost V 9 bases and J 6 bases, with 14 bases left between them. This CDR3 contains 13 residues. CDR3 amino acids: CASGGTLDEKLFF. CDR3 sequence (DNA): TGTGCCAGTGGGGGGACATTAGATGAAAAACTGTTTTTT.

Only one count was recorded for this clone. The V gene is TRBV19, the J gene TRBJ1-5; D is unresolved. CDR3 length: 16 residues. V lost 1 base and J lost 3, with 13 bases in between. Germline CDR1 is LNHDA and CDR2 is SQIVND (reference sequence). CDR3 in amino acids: CASSIVWVGINQPQHF. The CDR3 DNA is TGTGCCAGTAGTATAGTATGGGTGGGGATCAATCAGCCCCAGCATTTT.